This T cell receptor (beta chain) was profiled in a study of T-cell memory formation after mild COVID-19. Sample barcodes and UMIs were carried by the TCR alpha and TCR beta cDNA libraries that 5'RACE generated with constant-segment primers. Using its own MiXCR run on the 5' RACE reads, TCRdb lists one record per CDR3 protein. The table has about 500,000 distinct CDR3 sequences, just over 20% seen once; the top ten hold approximately 13%. Comment on this clonotype: Its antigen is unidentified.

V lost 1 base, J lost 4 bases, and 11 bases lay in between. CDR3 size: 14 residues. Study-wide points: What remained unconfirmed was the SARS-CoV-2 specificity of second-wave clones peaking on day 37. Researchers found some responding clones in pre-infection memory, a sign that cross-reactive memory joined. Later expanders leaned toward CD4+, whereas clones contracting from day 15 to 85 were balanced CD4/CD8.

This receptor was taken from an adult woman who had mild COVID-19 (a few samples of this study predate the infection). Cell type and time point are not known. This chain connects TRBV12-3 or TRBV12-4 to TRBJ2-7; no firm D call. Sample: PBMCs or a T cell subset sorted from them (not recorded which). The CDR3 here is CASSLVPAVYEQYF. Here the CDR3 DNA reads TGTGCCAGCAGTTTAGTTCCGGCGGTATACGAGCAGTACTTC.